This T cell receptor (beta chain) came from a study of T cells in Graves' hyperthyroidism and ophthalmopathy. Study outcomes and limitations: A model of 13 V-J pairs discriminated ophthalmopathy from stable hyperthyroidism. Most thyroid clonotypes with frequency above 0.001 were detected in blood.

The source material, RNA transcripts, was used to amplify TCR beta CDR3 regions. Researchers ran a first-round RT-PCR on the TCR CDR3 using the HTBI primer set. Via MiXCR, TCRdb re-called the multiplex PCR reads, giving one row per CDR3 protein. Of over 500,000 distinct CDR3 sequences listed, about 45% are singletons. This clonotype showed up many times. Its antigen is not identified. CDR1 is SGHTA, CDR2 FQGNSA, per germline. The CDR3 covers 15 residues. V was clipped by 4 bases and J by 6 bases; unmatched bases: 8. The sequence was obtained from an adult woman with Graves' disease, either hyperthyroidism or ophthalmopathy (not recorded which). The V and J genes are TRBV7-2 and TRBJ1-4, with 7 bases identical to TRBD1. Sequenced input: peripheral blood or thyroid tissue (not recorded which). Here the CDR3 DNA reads TGTGCCAGCAGCTCAGAGACAGGGATATATGAAAAACTGTTTTTT. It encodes CASSSETGIYEKLFF.